In its sample, the clone carrying this TCR beta chain was seen a few times. Its antigen remains unidentified. The germline gives CDR1 SGHVS, CDR2 FQNEAQ. CDR3 length equals 15 residues. V lost 7 bases and J 0 bases, leaving 16 bases between the germline ends. Unique molecular identifiers were used in preparing the TCRbeta library. TCRdb processed the PCR reads anew with MiXCR; each CDR3 protein has one entry. The sample lists 150,000 to 250,000 distinct CDR3 sequences; roughly 6.3% were seen once. This entry is derived from a study of T-cell reconstitution after alpha-beta-depleted transplantation in children. Regarding the study as a whole: It was surviving recipient T cells and thymic progenitors that gave some patients high TCRbeta diversity at day 60. Counts and diversity of T cells one year after transplant came mostly from newly produced T cells. Reportedly, only several hundred clones from non-depleted graft cells drove alpha-beta T-cell counts at about two months.

Sequenced material: PBMCs, taken before TCRalphabeta/CD19-depleted stem cell transplant. The V and J genes are TRBV7-8 and TRBJ2-7; D is unresolved. The sequence was obtained from a girl in the first two years of life with combined immunodeficiency, due to receive a stem cell transplant. Here the CDR3 DNA reads TGTGCCAGCACCCCATTTCCGCGGTCCTCCTACGAGCAGTACTTC. Its translation is CASTPFPRSSYEQYF.